Listed here is a single TCR beta chain. Losses at the gene ends were 2 bases for V and 8 bases for J; bases not matched to a gene: 6. Germline V gives CDR1 SGHKS, CDR2 YYEKEE (reference sequence). There are 15 residues in the CDR3. The data were taken from a study of blood T cell repertoires in COVID-19. Looking at the study overall: The United States, Italy and Spain provided the acute and convalescent COVID-19 samples. T cells, B-cell-depleted T cells, or PBMCs provided the cDNA or gDNA that served as material.

Original processing notes: Reference gene primer amplification in the assay estimated nucleated cell counts. The method was immunoSEQ multiplex PCR; TCRdb's version includes in-frame clones alone and lacks a portion of them. The DNA gave D and trimming, while V, J and clone size come from that table. The profile shows about 290,000 clones, 70% to 90% of them singletons. The chain carries TRBV5-5 and TRBJ2-1; 11 bases agree with TRBD2. This clonotype was sampled from a woman aged 50 to 60 with active or convalescent COVID-19. Material for sequencing was peripheral blood. The CDR3 nucleotides are TGTGCCAGCAGCTTACTAGCGGGAGTTGTCCATGAGCAGTTCTTC. Its translation is CASSLLAGVVHEQFF.